The rows below give T cell receptor beta chains drawn from one sample of a study of blood T cell repertoires in COVID-19. The method was immunoSEQ multiplex PCR; TCRdb's version includes in-frame clones alone and lacks a portion of them. Of approximately 380,000 clones detected, roughly 85% appear once; the ten largest clones hold roughly 3.9%. Source material: peripheral blood. These receptors all come from a woman in her late teens or twenties with acute or convalescent COVID-19. CDR3s include the opening cysteine and the closing phenylalanine or tryptophan. The D gene is left open where the match is weak.

TGTGCCAGCAGCGTAGCTCACCAGGTGGTTGGAAACACCATATATTTT	CASSVAHQVVGNTIYF	TRBV9	TRBJ1-3	NA
TGTGCCAGCAGTCCCAATTCGGGGCAGCCCCAGCATTTT	CASSPNSGQPQHF	TRBV6-5	TRBJ1-5	NA
TGCGCCAGCATCACCAGCGGTAGCTCCTACAATGAGCAGTTCTTC	CASITSGSSYNEQFF	TRBV10-2	TRBJ2-1	NA
TGCGCCAGCAGCCAGACGGGTACGCTTACCGGGGAGCTGTTTTTT	CASSQTGTLTGELFF	TRBV4-1	TRBJ2-2	NA
TGTGCCAGCTCACCTCGTACAGGGTCCTACGAGCAGTACTTC	CASSPRTGSYEQYF	TRBV18	TRBJ2-7	NA
TGTGCCAGCAGCCGGGACTACCCCGATACGCAGTATTTT	CASSRDYPDTQYF	TRBV7-3	TRBJ2-3	TRBD2
TGCGCCAGCCGTGGAGGAGACAATGAGCAGTTCTTC	CASRGGDNEQFF	TRBV4-1	TRBJ2-1	NA
TGCAGCGTTGAAGGCGACAGGGGATCCTACAATGAGCAGTTCTTC	CSVEGDRGSYNEQFF	TRBV29-1	TRBJ2-1	TRBD1
TGTGCCAGCAGCCCCGACATTGAGGAGACCCAGTACTTC	CASSPDIEETQYF	TRBV6-5	TRBJ2-5	NA
TGTGCCAGCAGCCCCCGTAGGGGTACCATCACAGATACGCAGTATTTT	CASSPRRGTITDTQYF	TRBV7-8	TRBJ2-3	NA
TGTGCCAGCAGCTCGGTTAGCGGGAGGCTCTACGAGCAGTACTTC	CASSSVSGRLYEQYF	TRBV11-2	TRBJ2-7	TRBD2
TGCAGCGTTGGGTACAGCTTGAACACTGAAGCTTTCTTT	CSVGYSLNTEAFF	TRBV29-1	TRBJ1-1	NA